These 5 T cell receptor beta chains came from one sample sequenced in a study of glioma-infiltrating T cells. TCR alpha and beta CDR3 regions were amplified from RNA using iRepertoire nested multiplex PCR. TCRdb re-called the multiplex PCR reads with MiXCR, one entry per CDR3 protein. Seen here are about 110,000 distinct CDR3 sequences, around 25% observed once, and the top ten hold 35%. The sequenced sample consisted of glioma tissue, nonneoplastic brain tissue, or PBMCs (not recorded which). All receptors come from a human donor with low-grade glioma or glioblastoma, undergoing nonglioma brain surgery, or in good health (not recorded which).

The chain is built from TRBV6-1 and TRBJ2-7; D uncertain. This CDR3 is 12 amino acids long. CDR1 MNHNS and CDR2 SASEGT come from the germline V gene. V lost 5 bases and J 5 bases, leaving 10 bases between the germline ends. The chain's CDR3 is CASSNPTNEQYF. CDR3 DNA sequence: TGTGCCAGCAGTAACCCCACCAACGAGCAGTACTTC.

The table lists this clonotype with many counts. The chain couples TRBV6-1 to TRBJ1-2; 8 nucleotides line up with TRBD1. This CDR3 has 14 amino acids. Trimming took 5 bases from V and 6 from J; bases not matched to a gene: 8. The germline V gene has CDR1 MNHNS and CDR2 SASEGT. This CDR3 reads CASSSFQGANGYTF. DNA of the CDR3: TGTGCCAGCAGTTCCTTTCAGGGGGCGAATGGCTACACCTTC.

This clonotype was picked up many times. The CDR3 here is CASSQDRPGGYEQYF. As DNA, the CDR3 is TGCGCCAGCAGCCAAGATCGACCTGGAGGATACGAGCAGTACTTC. J is TRBJ2-7 and V is TRBV4-3, with a weak D call TRBD2 (5 bases). The germline V gene has CDR1 LGHNA and CDR2 YSLEER. The CDR3 covers 15 residues. V gave up 0 bases and J gave up 4 bases, with 13 bases separating them.

The CDR3 sequence is CASSGRLAGGPGEQYF. Written as DNA, the CDR3 is TGTGCCAGCAGTGGAAGGCTAGCGGGAGGGCCGGGCGAGCAGTACTTC. The gene calls are TRBV6-1 and TRBJ2-7, with 12 nucleotides matching TRBD2. Germline V gene sequence: CDR1 MNHNS, CDR2 SASEGT. The V and J ends lost 4 bases and 6 bases, in that order; junction bases with no gene match: 10. The CDR3 covers 16 residues.

The chain couples TRBV18 to TRBJ2-7; a possible D gene is TRBD1 (5 bases). The V gene's germline CDR1 is KGHSH and CDR2 LQKENI. V dropped 5 bases and J dropped 6 bases, with 17 bases sitting between them. This CDR3 is 14 amino acids long. The CDR3 region has the DNA TGTGCCAGCTCATCCGAAGGGGATTTAGGCGAGCAGTACTTC. It codes for CASSSEGDLGEQYF.